This paragraph covers one T cell receptor beta chain sequence. The antigen remains unidentified. The sample's treatment: oral pan-JAK inhibitor, 5-10 mg twice daily. Those with alopecia areata gave lesional scalp punch biopsies and peripheral blood. V lost 2 bases and J lost 7; bases outside the gene matches: 8. There are 17 residues in the CDR3. Per the germline V gene, CDR1 is LNHNV and CDR2 is YYDKDF (reference sequence). Extraction and reverse transcription of RNA yielded cDNA as the sequencing template. TCRdb's table, derived via immunoSEQ multiplex PCR, lists solely in-frame clones and lacks some. Among about 290,000 clones listed, 58% were seen once. This specimen belongs to a study of CD8+ T cells in alopecia areata. Broader study findings: The study also sequences resident alphabeta T cells of normal skin in scalp samples.

Sequenced material: CD4+ T cells sorted from blood, taken at week 24, from a patient treated with tofacitinib. The TCR was taken from a human donor with alopecia areata. The chain is built from TRBV15 and TRBJ1-6, with 10 bases identical to TRBD1. For the CDR3, the DNA is TGTGCCACCAGCAGACCCTCGGGACAGGGGTCGAATTCACCCCTCCACTTT. Translated, it gives CATSRPSGQGSNSPLHF.